The 14 T cell receptor beta chains below all came from one sample that was sequenced in a study of OX40 agonist ivuxolimab in advanced cancers. The protocol was immunoSEQ multiplex PCR, while the TCRdb copy is restricted to in-frame clones and leaves out a portion. The table has 75,000 to 100,000 clones, roughly 85% seen once. The sample here was CD4+ or CD8+ T cells sorted from blood, taken in a trial of the OX40 agonist ivuxolimab. These receptors originate from an adult with an advanced solid tumor such as melanoma, head and neck, liver or kidney cancer.

The CDR3 spells CAISGQHSVSGNTIYF. DNA of the CDR3: TGTGCCATCAGTGGACAGCACAGCGTTTCTGGAAACACCATATATTTT. The V call is TRBV10-3, the J call TRBJ1-3, with TRBD1 as a possible D gene (5 bases). Germline V gene lookup returns CDR1 ENHRY and CDR2 SYGVKD. Trimming pared 4 bases from V and 1 base from J, leaving 14 bases between. CDR3 size: 16 residues.

The CDR3 is CASSYHLSSGANVLTF. The DNA of the CDR3 is TGTGCCAGCAGTTACCATCTGAGCTCTGGGGCCAACGTCCTGACTTTC. The chain uses TRBV6-5 and TRBJ2-6, with D unclear. Germline loops: CDR1 MNHEY, CDR2 SVGAGI. With 2 bases removed from V and 0 bases from J, the gap between germline ends came to 8 bases. The CDR3 runs 16 residues.

This rearrangement joins TRBV5-1 to TRBJ1-1; D is possibly TRBD1 (6 bases). There are 12 residues in the CDR3. Trimming removed 4 bases at V and 9 bases at J, with 13 bases between. From germline, CDR1 is SGHRS and CDR2 YFSETQ. The CDR3 nucleotides read TGCGCCAGCAGCCCGGGGACACTACAAGCTTTCTTT. It codes for CASSPGTLQAFF.

This clone has just a few counts. The chain joins TRBV20-1 to TRBJ1-1; TRBD1 might be the D (5 bases). Germline-derived CDR1 and CDR2 are DFQATT and SNEGSKA (reference sequence). V gave up 5 bases and J gave up 7 bases, with 11 bases separating them. The CDR3 loop spans 11 amino acids. The CDR3 DNA reads TGCAGTGCTGGGTCCGACAGTGAAGCTTTCTTT. The encoded protein is CSAGSDSEAFF.

A remark on this clone: Within the sample, other DNA sequences also encode this same CDR3. CDR3 sequence: CASSLTGTSGNTIYF. CDR3 nucleotides: TGCGCCAGCAGCTTGACCGGGACCTCTGGAAACACCATATATTTT. The gene calls are TRBV5-1 and TRBJ1-3; a weak D match, TRBD1 (5 bases). The germline gives CDR1 SGHRS, CDR2 YFSETQ. V lost 1 base and J lost 0, with 8 bases in between. The CDR3 extends over 15 amino acids.

The rearrangement links TRBV18 to TRBJ1-2, with 7 nucleotides matching TRBD1. V lost 6 bases, J lost 6 bases, and 7 bases stayed unmatched. Per the germline V gene, CDR1 is KGHSH and CDR2 is LQKENI. This CDR3 spans 13 amino acids. This chain's CDR3 is CASSLQGEDGYTF. CDR3 nucleotide sequence: TGTGCCAGCTCCCTCCAGGGGGAGGATGGCTACACCTTC.

DNA for the CDR3: TGTGCCAGCAGCTTCCCCGACACCACCTACGAGCAGTACTTC. Translated, it gives CASSFPDTTYEQYF. The chain employs TRBV11-2 and TRBJ2-7, with D uncertain. Germline V CDR1 and CDR2: SGHAT, FQNNGV. V gave up 3 bases and J gave up 2 bases, with 11 bases separating them. The CDR3 has 14 residues.

The genes are TRBV6-6 and TRBJ2-1; D gene uncertain. Trimming left V 0 bases short and J 8 bases short, with 14 bases between. Looked up from germline, CDR1 is MNHNY and CDR2 is SVGAGI (reference sequence). This CDR3 spans 15 amino acids. As DNA, the CDR3 is TGTGCCAGCAGTTACTCATTGGTGCAAGGGCATGAGCAGTTCTTC. Its translation is CASSYSLVQGHEQFF.

The rearrangement uses TRBV10-3 and TRBJ2-7; 7 bases are a match to TRBD2. The V and J ends lost 8 bases and 0 bases, in that order; junction bases with no gene match: 1. CDR3 size: 12 residues. Germline CDR1 and CDR2: ENHRY and SYGVKD. The CDR3 DNA reads TGTGCCATCGGGGGGGACTCCTACGAGCAGTACTTC. Amino acids: CAIGGDSYEQYF.

V is TRBV5-8 and J is TRBJ1-3; D might be TRBD1 (5 bases). This CDR3 contains 13 residues. CDR1 and CDR2 from the germline V gene are SGHTS and YDEGEE. Between the trimmed V and J ends, which lost 9 bases and 3 bases, there was a span of 13 bases. CDR3 coding DNA: TGTGCCACTCAAAGGGGTGGTGGAAACACCATATATTTT. It specifies CATQRGGGNTIYF.

V gene TRBV10-3 combines with J gene TRBJ1-5; D is uncertain. The CDR3 has 14 amino acids. V was trimmed by 6 bases and J by 4 bases, leaving 13 bases between them. Germline lookup yields CDR1 ENHRY and CDR2 SYGVKD. The CDR3 here is CAISADGGNQPQHF. In DNA, the CDR3 is TGTGCCATCAGCGCGGACGGAGGTAATCAGCCCCAGCATTTT.

The chain employs TRBV5-6 and TRBJ2-3; D is possibly TRBD1 (6 bases). Germline CDR1 reads SGHDT; CDR2 reads YYEEEE. There are 14 residues in the CDR3. Trimming removed 4 bases from V and 2 bases from J, with 11 bases in between. CDR3 nucleotide sequence: TGTGCCAGCAGCCCAAACAGGGTCACAGATACGCAGTATTTT. This translates into CASSPNRVTDTQYF.

The rearrangement joins TRBV4-3 to TRBJ2-6; D not resolved. V lost 0 bases, J lost 0 bases, and 6 bases lay in between. This CDR3 region has 16 residues. Germline loops: CDR1 LGHNA, CDR2 YSLEER. The CDR3 bases are TGCGCCAGCAGCCAAGATTATACCTCTGGGGCCAACGTCCTGACTTTC. This codes for CASSQDYTSGANVLTF.

This clone was recorded a few times. The J gene is TRBJ1-1, the V gene TRBV9, with a tentative D call TRBD1 (6 bases). The germline V gene encodes CDR1 SGDLS and CDR2 YYNGEE. Trimming removed 3 bases at V and 7 bases at J, with 13 bases between. The CDR3 sequence is 13 residues long. The CDR3 is CASSAVTGHEAFF. CDR3 in DNA: TGTGCCAGCAGCGCAGTCACAGGGCATGAAGCTTTCTTT.